What follows is one T cell receptor (beta chain) and its context. Its antigen remains unknown. The sample holds other DNA sequences that translate to the same CDR3. The V gene end was trimmed by 8 bases and the J gene end by 2 bases; junction bases not matched to a gene: 6. CDR3 size: 14 residues. Germline-derived CDR1 and CDR2 are SGHRS and YFSETQ. This sample is drawn from a study of shared clonotypes between healthy human individuals. Study outcomes and limitations: Generation probability values for non-shared clonotypes were lower than those for clonotypes shared by all four donors. Having only a few donors restricted how much genetic and exposure-history diversity was captured. When naive CD4 clonotypes were compared across a handful of donors, around 5% were shared.

Under the authors' procedure: In the immunoSEQ data, sequences were junction-only and lacked quality scores, so filtering differed. Generated by immunoSEQ multiplex PCR, the TCRdb table keeps only in-frame clones and is missing some. V, J and clone size derive from that table, while D and trimming were established from the DNA sequence. The sample lists approximately 2.1 million clones, 93% occurring once. Source material: naive CD4+ T cells from PBMCs. Sample subset: CD45RA+ positively selected. This chain joins TRBV5-1 and TRBJ1-4, with 7 bases that match TRBD1. The source is a man between 18 and 35 years old in good health. Some clones in this sample may be carry-over from other donors' samples. DNA for the CDR3: TGCGCCAGTTCAGAACAGGGGACTAATGAAAAACTGTTTTTT. It is translated as CASSEQGTNEKLFF. Looking up the rest from reference TRBV5-1 and TRBJ1-4 gives the full variable domain: KAGVTQTPRYLIKTRGQQVTLSCSPISGHRSVSWYQQTPGQGLQFLFEYFSETQRNKGNFPGRFSGRQFSNSRSEMNVSTLELGDSALYLCASSEQGTNEKLFFGSGTQLSVL.